The present T cell receptor (beta chain) was sequenced within a study of graft-versus-host responses after intestinal transplantation. Study-wide background: Tacrolimus plus steroids were given to all recipients for about 3 years, preceded by anti-thymocyte globulin induction.

TCRdb keeps only in-frame clones here, not all; method: immunoSEQ multiplex PCR. This repertoire shows some 90,000 clones, roughly 88% found once; its top ten account for roughly 0.099%. CDR3 size: 19 residues. Germline lookup yields CDR1 SGHAT and CDR2 FQNNGV. V lost 3 bases and J lost 2; bases outside the gene matches: 12. To note about this clone: Antigen: not known.

V and J are TRBV11-2 and TRBJ2-4; 11 bases are a match to TRBD2. The sequencing here drew on unstimulated CD4+ T cells sorted from spleen or lymph node cells, taken before intestinal transplant. The TCR comes from a human donor who received an intestinal transplant. The CDR3 here is CASSFPLAGGSGTKNIQYF. CDR3 DNA: TGTGCCAGCAGCTTCCCCCTAGCGGGGGGCTCCGGGACCAAAAACATTCAGTACTTC.